This entry lists 10 T cell receptor beta chains sequenced from one sample in a study of T cell repertoires in cytomegalovirus infection. TCRdb fed the reads into MiXCR, producing one record per CDR3 protein. There are some 400,000 distinct CDR3 sequences in the sample; around a sixth occur only once, and 8.7% lies in the top ten. The material sequenced was PBMCs. The receptors originated from a human donor in good health (CMV status not recorded). Some clones in this sample may be carry-over from other donors' samples.

This clonotype was counted many times. The rearrangement uses TRBV7-8 and TRBJ2-5; D is unresolved. Germline CDR1 SGHVS, CDR2 FQNEAQ. The CDR3 extends over 12 amino acids. Trimming pared 5 bases from V and 4 bases from J, leaving 8 bases between. CDR3 in amino acids: CASSVMGETQYF. The CDR3, as DNA: TGTGCCAGCAGCGTTATGGGAGAGACCCAGTACTTC.

The V and J genes are TRBV29-1 and TRBJ1-1, with D tentatively TRBD1 (5 bases). Germline V lookup: CDR1 SQVTM, CDR2 ANQGSEA. Trimming cost V 4 bases and J 3 bases, with 12 bases left between them. The CDR3 has 13 residues. This CDR3 reads CSVGTDRDTEAFF. As DNA, the CDR3 is TGCAGCGTTGGGACCGACAGAGACACTGAAGCTTTCTTT.

This clonotype has at least ten counts. The chain couples TRBV5-6 to TRBJ1-1; 8 nucleotides align to TRBD1. V lost 4 bases and J lost 4; bases outside the gene matches: 9. CDR1 is SGHDT, CDR2 YYEEEE, per germline. CDR3 size: 15 residues. CDR3: CASSPRTGWTTEAFF. CDR3 in DNA: TGTGCCAGCAGCCCCAGGACAGGGTGGACCACTGAAGCTTTCTTT.

The chain employs TRBV2 and TRBJ2-4; no definite D call. V was cut by 1 base and J by 0 bases, with 7 bases left in between. The germline CDR1 and CDR2 sequences are SNHLY and FYNNEI. CDR3 size: 15 residues. The CDR3 sequence: CASSEGVLAKNIQYF. In DNA, the CDR3 is TGTGCCAGCAGTGAAGGAGTCCTAGCCAAAAACATTCAGTACTTC.

The chain recombines TRBV20-1 with TRBJ2-7; D is perhaps TRBD1 (5 bases). Germline V gene data show CDR1 as DFQATT and CDR2 as SNEGSKA (reference sequence). The V gene lost 4 bases and the J gene lost 3 bases, with 13 bases spanning the gap. CDR3 length equals 13 residues. The CDR3 loop is CSANGQGDYEQYF. The CDR3 DNA reads TGCAGTGCTAATGGGCAGGGCGACTACGAGCAGTACTTC.

This clonotype has more than one count but fewer than ten. This rearrangement joins TRBV28 to TRBJ2-5; no definite D call. Germline V gene lookup returns CDR1 MDHEN and CDR2 SYDVKM. V lost 6 bases and J 3 bases, leaving 11 bases between the germline ends. This CDR3 spans 13 amino acids. This CDR3 is CASSLSNKETQYF. For the CDR3, the DNA is TGTGCCAGCAGCTTGTCCAATAAAGAGACCCAGTACTTC.

The CDR3 protein is CASSQPPRLPGNTIYF. The DNA for the CDR3 is TGCGCCAGCAGCCAACCCCCTCGCCTTCCTGGAAACACCATATATTTT. The chain is built from TRBV4-1 and TRBJ1-3; D call uncertain. Germline V gene lookup returns CDR1 MGHRA and CDR2 YSYEKL. With 2 bases removed from V and 2 bases from J, the gap between germline ends came to 13 bases. The CDR3 totals 16 residues.

The CDR3 DNA reads TGTGCCTGGAGTCTAGCGGGAGATTTTGGCGAGCAGTACTTC. Translation: CAWSLAGDFGEQYF. This chain joins TRBV30 and TRBJ2-7; TRBD2 matches 10 bases. There are 14 residues in the CDR3. The trim removed 2 bases at V and 6 bases at J, leaving 7 bases unmatched. Looked up from germline, CDR1 is GTSNPN and CDR2 is SVGIG (reference sequence).

This clonotype showed up many times. CDR3 region: CASSEYEGPQYF. The CDR3 DNA is TGTGCCAGCAGTGAATATGAGGGTCCGCAGTATTTT. V gene TRBV25-1 combines with J gene TRBJ2-3; weak D call: TRBD2 (5 bases). The CDR3 runs to 12 residues. Trimming removed 0 bases from V and 10 bases from J, with 8 bases in between. Germline-derived CDR1 and CDR2 are MGHDK and SYGVNS.

This clonotype was counted at least ten times. The V call is TRBV5-1, the J call TRBJ1-6; no clear D. The CDR3 covers 14 residues. Germline lookup yields CDR1 SGHRS and CDR2 YFSETQ. V lost 4 bases to trimming and J lost 4 bases, with 9 bases between them. As DNA, the CDR3 is TGCGCCAGCAGCGTGGATCCATATAATTCACCCCTCCACTTT. It specifies CASSVDPYNSPLHF.